A selection of T cell receptor beta chains follows, all from one sample in a study of regulatory T cells in long-lasting Graves disease. One entry per CDR3 protein, called by TCRdb with MiXCR from the multiplex PCR reads. Of about 380,000 distinct CDR3 sequences in the sample, 15% to 19% were seen once. The material sequenced was peripheral blood mononuclear cells (PBMCs), taken at new diagnosis, from a patient treated with antithyroid drugs. These receptors came from a female donor with Graves disease. Each CDR3 is given with its conserved first and last residue. The D gene is left open where the match is weak. Size values are once, few and many counts, or a class for expanded clones, and some rows have none.

d_gene	v_gene	abundance	len	j_gene	CDR3aa
.	TRBV7-2	many	14	TRBJ2-3	CASSLAIFTDTQYF
TRBD2	TRBV6-2/TRBV6-3	many	18	TRBJ2-3	CASSYSSPLAGGTDTQYF
TRBD1	TRBV2	few	14	TRBJ1-2	CASRGQSRMDGYTF
.	TRBV28	many	16	TRBJ2-5	CASSPTLPADQETQYF
.	TRBV13	many	12	TRBJ1-1	CASSPPANEAFF
.	TRBV28	many	12	TRBJ2-3	CAINRSTDTQYF
.	TRBV9	few	14	TRBJ2-3	CASSVEQGLDTQYF
.	TRBV30	many	15	TRBJ2-6	CAWTDETSGANVLTF
.	TRBV5-4	many	14	TRBJ1-1	CASSAQGVNTEAFF
.	TRBV9	.	15	TRBJ2-7	CASSVASGLTYEQYF
TRBD2	TRBV11-2	many	15	TRBJ2-5	CASRPPGLGKETQYF
TRBD1	TRBV7-2	few	13	TRBJ2-3	CASSGTGKDTQYF
TRBD1	TRBV7-2	few	16	TRBJ1-6	CASSWKVGQGGSPLHF
.	TRBV24-1	once	14	TRBJ1-5	CATSNQGGNQPQHF
TRBD2	TRBV7-2	many	17	TRBJ2-7	CASSQEGPASGKYEQYF
TRBD1	TRBV4-3	few	13	TRBJ1-2	CASSKQGVSGYTF
.	TRBV6-5	many	16	TRBJ2-2	CASSYEVRRNTGELFF
.	TRBV20-1	few	14	TRBJ2-3	CSARRVHYTDTQYF
.	TRBV28	many	15	TRBJ1-2	CASSLGSRLHYGYTF
TRBD1	TRBV18	many	14	TRBJ1-2	CASSPDRADYGYTF
.	TRBV12-5	many	15	TRBJ2-2	CASGMAGAHTGELFF
.	TRBV10-3	few	13	TRBJ2-1	CAISEDSYNEQFF
.	TRBV7-6	.	14	TRBJ2-7	CASRFGVESYEQYF
.	TRBV7-9	many	16	TRBJ2-2	CASSLPREKNTGELFF
.	TRBV30	many	15	TRBJ1-1	CAWSHPDILNTEAFF
.	TRBV9	many	16	TRBJ2-1	CASSVDPGLAYNEQFF
.	TRBV4-1	.	17	TRBJ1-2	CASSQEGTVATNYGYTF
.	TRBV12-3/TRBV12-4	many	18	TRBJ1-2	CASSFRAGVEIHNYGYTF
.	TRBV12-3/TRBV12-4	few	14	TRBJ1-3	CASSSGGSGNTIYF
.	TRBV6-9	few	13	TRBJ2-1	CASSYGGDNEQFF
.	TRBV7-2	few	14	TRBJ2-6	CANSLNSGANVLTF
.	TRBV5-1	many	12	TRBJ2-1	CASSVLGGEQFF
.	TRBV5-1	.	14	TRBJ1-3	CASSFVGHGNTIYF
.	TRBV7-3	many	18	TRBJ2-1	CASSLYPPGQLSYNEQFF
TRBD2	TRBV20-1	many	16	TRBJ2-7	CSARAPGLAGGYEQYF
.	TRBV7-2	.	15	TRBJ1-5	CASSKQGGGNQPQHF
.	TRBV4-3	many	14	TRBJ1-1	CASSQEPGDTEAFF
.	TRBV3-1	many	16	TRBJ1-4	CASSQDRGSPNEKLFF
.	TRBV20-1	few	12	TRBJ2-3	CSAVLSTDTQYF
TRBD2	TRBV28	many	17	TRBJ2-7	CASSLGLLAGGTYEQYF
.	TRBV10-3	many	16	TRBJ1-1	CAISRAGAAMNTEAFF